These 18 T cell receptor beta chains were sequenced from one sample in a study of blood T cell repertoires in COVID-19. Measured with immunoSEQ multiplex PCR; TCRdb has only the in-frame clones, and not every one. The table includes about 340,000 clones, about 89% detected once. What was sequenced was peripheral blood. The source of these receptors is a woman aged 45-65 years with COVID-19, enrolled during active disease.

This chain links TRBV2 with TRBJ2-7; 7 bases line up with TRBD1. Per the germline V gene, CDR1 is SNHLY and CDR2 is FYNNEI. The CDR3 sequence is 14 residues long. The V gene end was trimmed by 7 bases and the J gene end by 0 bases; junction bases not matched to a gene: 6. The CDR3 DNA reads TGTGCCAGCACCATGGACAGGCGCTCCTACGAGCAGTACTTC. As protein: CASTMDRRSYEQYF.

This chain links TRBV9 with TRBJ2-1, with 10 bases that match TRBD1. Germline V lookup: CDR1 SGDLS, CDR2 YYNGEE. The CDR3 is 15 amino acids. The J segment lost 7 bases and the V segment lost 3 bases, leaving 7 bases of the junction unmatched. CDR3: CASSAVTGGGNEQFF. In DNA form, the CDR3 reads TGTGCCAGCAGCGCCGTGACAGGGGGCGGGAATGAGCAGTTCTTC.

The V and J genes are TRBV27 and TRBJ2-7; possible D gene TRBD1, 5 bases. V was shortened by 4 bases and J by 6 bases, with 19 bases between the two germline ends. This CDR3 has 15 residues. Germline assignment: CDR1 MNHEY and CDR2 SMNVEV (reference sequence). The CDR3 bases are TGTGCCAGCAGTTATGGGGCAGGGCCCATTTTCGAGCAGTACTTC. Its translation: CASSYGAGPIFEQYF.

V is TRBV11-2 and J is TRBJ2-1, with a weak D call TRBD1 (6 bases). V lost 1 base and J 0 bases, leaving 13 bases between the germline ends. Germline CDR1 SGHAT, CDR2 FQNNGV. CDR3 length: 17 residues. CDR3 region: CASSLGLGHHSYNEQFF. DNA of the CDR3: TGTGCCAGCAGCTTAGGGTTGGGACATCACTCCTACAATGAGCAGTTCTTC.

V and J are TRBV15 and TRBJ2-2, with 7 bases matching TRBD1. Trimming took 3 bases from V and 4 from J; bases not matched to a gene: 8. CDR3 length: 16 amino acids. Per the germline V gene, CDR1 is LNHNV and CDR2 is YYDKDF (reference sequence). The CDR3 loop is CATSRDRQGPTGELFF. DNA for the CDR3: TGTGCCACCAGCAGGGACCGACAGGGCCCCACCGGGGAGCTGTTTTTT.

This clone was seen a single time. The J gene is TRBJ2-1, the V gene TRBV5-1, with 10 nucleotides matching TRBD2. The CDR3 contains 14 residues. Germline V lookup: CDR1 SGHRS, CDR2 YFSETQ. The V and J ends lost 3 bases and 13 bases, in that order; junction bases with no gene match: 10. CDR3 sequence reads: CASSSAGGAFPQFF. CDR3 DNA: TGCGCCAGCAGCTCAGCGGGAGGGGCTTTCCCACAGTTCTTC.

The CDR3 sequence: CASSRTSDPTGELFF. CDR3 DNA: TGTGCCAGCTCGCGGACTAGCGACCCTACCGGGGAGCTGTTTTTT. The chain links TRBV18 to TRBJ2-2; TRBD2 agrees at 9 bases. The trim removed 6 bases at V and 5 bases at J, leaving 7 bases unmatched. CDR1 is KGHSH, CDR2 LQKENI, per germline. CDR3 size: 15 residues.

The rearrangement links TRBV14 to TRBJ2-3; 8 positions match TRBD1. The J segment lost 1 base and the V segment lost 0 bases, leaving 6 bases of the junction unmatched. Germline V gives CDR1 SGHDN, CDR2 FVKESK. The CDR3 contains 17 residues. The CDR3 loop reads CASSQEAWGQGTDTQYF. The CDR3 bases are TGTGCCAGCAGCCAAGAGGCATGGGGACAGGGCACAGATACGCAGTATTTT.

This sequence joins TRBV5-1 and TRBJ2-1; TRBD2 aligns across 8 bases. Germline V gene sequence: CDR1 SGHRS, CDR2 YFSETQ. The CDR3 is 13 residues long. Trimming cost V 7 bases and J 5 bases; bases outside gene matches: 5. CDR3 in amino acids: CASLAGNHNEQFF. The CDR3 DNA reads TGCGCCAGCCTAGCGGGTAACCACAATGAGCAGTTCTTC.

The table lists this clone with a count of one. The chain couples TRBV30 to TRBJ2-2, with D perhaps matching TRBD1 (5 bases). Trimming cost V 0 bases and J 4 bases, with 9 bases left between them. Germline V CDR1 and CDR2: GTSNPN, SVGIG (reference sequence). The CDR3 runs 14 residues. The CDR3 nucleotides are TGTGCCTGGAGTGTAGGGGTATCCACCGGGGAGCTGTTTTTT. It yields the protein CAWSVGVSTGELFF.

The chain is built from TRBV9 and TRBJ2-1; the match to TRBD2 covers 11 bases. The trim removed 0 bases at V and 8 bases at J, leaving 7 bases unmatched. The CDR3 runs 16 residues. Germline values: CDR1 SGDLS, CDR2 YYNGEE. This CDR3 is CASSVVGSGRGYEQFF. CDR3 DNA: TGTGCCAGCAGCGTAGTGGGTAGCGGGAGGGGCTATGAGCAGTTCTTC. Drawing the rest from reference TRBV9 and TRBJ2-1, the complete variable domain is DSGVTQTPKHLITATGQRVTLRCSPRSGDLSVYWYQQSLDQGLQFLIQYYNGEERAKGNILERFSAQQFPDLHSELNLSSLELGDSALYFCASSVVGSGRGYEQFFGPGTRLTVL.

V usage is TRBV11-2 and J usage is TRBJ2-7; a possible D gene is TRBD2 (6 bases). The CDR3 is 16 residues long. The V end was cut by 5 bases, the J end by 3 bases, with 20 bases between. Germline lookup yields CDR1 SGHAT and CDR2 FQNNGV. The CDR3 DNA sequence: TGTGCCAGCAGCCTCGTGGGGGGATTAGGCGACTACGAGCAGTACTTC. Its protein is CASSLVGGLGDYEQYF.

The chain is built from TRBV19 and TRBJ1-3; 7 nucleotides match TRBD1. The CDR3 sequence is 14 residues long. Germline CDR1 and CDR2: LNHDA and SQIVND (reference sequence). V was pared by 6 bases and J by 7 bases, with 9 bases of the junction left unmatched. The CDR3 here is CASRTQGMRNTIYF. The DNA for the CDR3 is TGTGCCAGTAGGACACAGGGGATGAGGAACACCATATATTTT.

The chain has TRBV12-3 or TRBV12-4 and TRBJ1-2; D is unresolved. V was trimmed by 6 bases and J by 4 bases, leaving 12 bases between them. The CDR3 extends over 13 amino acids. The CDR3 DNA sequence: TGTGCCAGCAGCCCGGACGGACTCTATGGCTACACCTTC. Amino acids: CASSPDGLYGYTF.

This clone was counted a few times. This rearrangement joins TRBV30 to TRBJ1-1, with a weak D call TRBD1 (6 bases). V was shortened by 1 base and J by 1 base, with 16 bases between the two germline ends. This CDR3 region has 16 residues. Per the germline V gene, CDR1 is GTSNPN and CDR2 is SVGIG (reference sequence). The CDR3 is CAWSGGEGGQNTEAFF. DNA of the CDR3: TGTGCCTGGAGTGGGGGCGAAGGGGGACAGAACACTGAAGCTTTCTTT.

The chain links TRBV19 to TRBJ2-2; possibly TRBD2 for D (5 bases). Germline CDR1 and CDR2: LNHDA and SQIVND (reference sequence). This CDR3 region has 15 residues. V shed 6 bases and J shed 4 bases, with 15 bases lying between them. CDR3 sequence (DNA): TGTGCCAGTAGGAGAGAGCGGCAATTCACCGGGGAGCTGTTTTTT. Translation gives CASRRERQFTGELFF.

The J gene is TRBJ2-3, the V gene TRBV19; D is uncertain. Trimming left V 6 bases short and J 4 bases short, with 11 bases between. Germline assignment: CDR1 LNHDA and CDR2 SQIVND (reference sequence). CDR3 length: 13 amino acids. This chain's CDR3 is CASRLPKSDTQYF. The DNA for the CDR3 is TGTGCCAGTAGACTCCCGAAGTCAGATACGCAGTATTTT.

The V call is TRBV29-1, the J call TRBJ1-2; D is uncertain. CDR1 SQVTM and CDR2 ANQGSEA come from the germline V gene. The CDR3 sequence is 13 residues long. The V end lost 3 bases, the J end lost 4 bases, and 12 bases lay between the germline ends. The CDR3 loop is CSVDGGVTYGYTF. CDR3 DNA: TGCAGCGTTGATGGCGGGGTGACCTATGGCTACACCTTC.